This entry lists 31 T cell receptor beta chains sequenced from one sample in a study of T cell responses to AZD1222 COVID-19 vaccine (dated by TCRdb to the early 2020s). The time point label on this specimen signifies: about 28 days (+/-7) after the second vaccine dose. Library preparation was by the immunoSEQ multiplex PCR assay. TCRdb took this table from immuneACCESS and kept in-frame rearrangements with V and J called. Such tables lack part of the clones; where checked against another copy, unresolved V genes explain under half of the gap, and the rest is unexplained. This sample has 120,000 or so clones in its table, and around 84% of those were observed once. The ten top clones hold 17% of the sample. This material consisted of peripheral blood, taken 28 days after the second AZD1222 dose. These receptors came from an adult who received the AZD1222 COVID-19 vaccine.

The chain links TRBV7-2 to TRBJ2-7; TRBD2 matches at 8 bases. The germline V gene has CDR1 SGHTA and CDR2 FQGNSA. CDR3 length: 15 amino acids. V shed 4 bases and J 1 base; nucleotides not matched to a gene: 6. CDR3 coding DNA: TGTGCCAGCAGCTCGGGAGGGGGGAGGTCCTACGAGCAGTACTTC. Translation gives CASSSGGGRSYEQYF.

The chain's CDR3 is CSVTPVSTAYEQYF. In DNA, the CDR3 is TGCAGCGTGACTCCGGTCTCGACGGCTTACGAGCAGTACTTC. The rearrangement links TRBV29-1 to TRBJ2-7; D gene uncertain. The V end lost 6 bases, the J end lost 4 bases, and 19 bases lay between the germline ends. The CDR3 runs 14 residues. Germline V gives CDR1 SQVTM, CDR2 ANQGSEA.

This clone occurred once. The rearrangement links TRBV14 to TRBJ2-1, with a possible D match to TRBD2 (6 bases). Germline V lookup: CDR1 SGHDN, CDR2 FVKESK. This CDR3 has 16 amino acids. V was trimmed by 1 base and J by 4 bases, leaving 14 bases between them. The CDR3 DNA reads as TGTGCCAGCAGCCAAGGCCAGCGGGCCGTTTACAATGAGCAGTTCTTC. Its protein is CASSQGQRAVYNEQFF.

CDR3 sequence: CASSVTGGEGDTQYF. The CDR3 region has the DNA TGTGCCAGCAGCGTAACTGGGGGCGAAGGGGATACGCAGTATTTT. The chain carries TRBV9 and TRBJ2-3, with a weak D call TRBD1 (6 bases). V lost 1 base and J 6 bases, leaving 15 bases between the germline ends. The CDR3 length is 15 residues. Germline V gene lookup returns CDR1 SGDLS and CDR2 YYNGEE.

The rearrangement joins TRBV4-2 to TRBJ1-4, with TRBD1 matching over 10 bases. CDR1 LGHNA and CDR2 YNFKEQ come from the germline V gene. V shed 0 bases and J 0 bases; nucleotides not matched to a gene: 7. The CDR3 totals 19 residues. CDR3 residues: CASSQDRLGTGATNEKLFF. The CDR3 bases are TGTGCCAGCAGCCAAGATCGCCTCGGGACAGGGGCAACTAATGAAAAACTGTTTTTT.

This clone was counted a single time. This sequence joins TRBV5-4 and TRBJ1-1, with D tentatively TRBD1 (5 bases). Germline-derived CDR1 and CDR2 are SGHNT and YYREEE (reference sequence). The length of the CDR3 is 15 residues. V gave up 0 bases and J gave up 3 bases, with 12 bases separating them. In nucleotides, the CDR3 is TGTGCCAGCAGCTTGGCCGGACATACGGACACTGAAGCTTTCTTT. This sequence encodes CASSLAGHTDTEAFF. Full variable domain (rest looked up from reference TRBV5-4 and TRBJ1-1): ETGVTQSPTHLIKTRGQQVTLRCSSQSGHNTVSWYQQALGQGPQFIFQYYREEENGRGNFPPRFSGLQFPNYSSELNVNALELDDSALYLCASSLAGHTDTEAFFGQGTRLTVV.

The gene calls are TRBV6-5 and TRBJ1-1; maybe TRBD1 (6 bases). Germline CDR1 reads MNHEY; CDR2 reads SVGAGI. The CDR3 has 14 amino acids. V was clipped by 0 bases and J by 4 bases, with 9 bases between them. The CDR3 sequence is CASSYSIRGTEAFF. CDR3 DNA: TGTGCCAGCAGTTACTCGATCAGGGGCACTGAAGCTTTCTTT.

The chain couples TRBV6-5 to TRBJ1-2; possibly TRBD1 for D (5 bases). Germline CDR1 MNHEY, CDR2 SVGAGI. The CDR3 sequence is 11 residues long. The germline V and J ends were trimmed by 11 bases and 4 bases, with 11 bases remaining between them. The CDR3 region has the DNA TGTGCCGTTTCAGGGTTCTATGGCTACACCTTC. As protein: CAVSGFYGYTF.

This clone was counted a few times. This chain connects TRBV19 to TRBJ1-2, with unresolved D. Per the germline V gene, CDR1 is LNHDA and CDR2 is SQIVND (reference sequence). V was clipped by 5 bases and J by 3 bases, with 16 bases between them. This CDR3 contains 15 residues. This chain's CDR3 is CASSPLPASDYGYTF. In DNA form, the CDR3 reads TGTGCCAGTAGTCCCCTACCGGCGTCGGACTATGGCTACACCTTC.

The V and J genes are TRBV7-7 and TRBJ2-5, with D tentatively TRBD1 (6 bases). Germline V gives CDR1 SSHAT, CDR2 FNYEAQ (reference sequence). The ends were cut back, 3 bases at V and 3 bases at J, with 8 bases in the middle. The length of the CDR3 is 13 residues. The CDR3 loop reads CASSFTGKETQYF. The CDR3 DNA reads as TGTGCCAGCAGCTTCACAGGGAAAGAGACCCAGTACTTC.

The V and J genes are TRBV6-6 and TRBJ1-1; D is perhaps TRBD1 (5 bases). Trimming stripped 5 bases from V and 11 bases from J, with 18 bases between. Germline V gives CDR1 MNHNY, CDR2 SVGAGI (reference sequence). This CDR3 comprises 13 residues. Here the CDR3 DNA reads TGTGCCAGCAGTCTCGACACGGGGGATAGGGCTTTCTTT. It is translated as CASSLDTGDRAFF.

The gene calls are TRBV19 and TRBJ2-7, with 8 bases lining up with TRBD1. This CDR3 spans 16 amino acids. In germline, CDR1 is LNHDA, CDR2 SQIVND (reference sequence). J lost 0 bases, V lost 6 bases, and 10 bases had no gene match. The CDR3 region has the DNA TGTGCCAGTAGCGTTATGGGCGGGACAGGCTCCTACGAGCAGTACTTC. Its protein product is CASSVMGGTGSYEQYF.

The J gene is TRBJ1-5, the V gene TRBV7-2; TRBD1 matches 7 bases. The CDR3 spans 16 residues. The V gene end was trimmed by 3 bases and the J gene end by 3 bases; junction bases not matched to a gene: 8. Per germline, CDR1 SGHTA and CDR2 FQGNSA. The CDR3 nucleotides are TGTGCCAGCAGCTTCGAATGGGGGACAGCCAATCAGCCCCAGCATTTT. Translating gives CASSFEWGTANQPQHF.

J is TRBJ1-2 and V is TRBV5-1; D is undetermined. This CDR3 contains 16 residues. From germline, CDR1 is SGHRS and CDR2 YFSETQ. The V end was cut by 0 bases, the J end by 6 bases, with 18 bases between. CDR3 in amino acids: CASSLGDLAGTDGYTF. The CDR3 DNA is TGCGCCAGCAGCTTGGGGGATTTGGCGGGAACTGATGGCTACACCTTC. The full variable domain, rest sourced from reference TRBV5-1 and TRBJ1-2, is KAGVTQTPRYLIKTRGQQVTLSCSPISGHRSVSWYQQTPGQGLQFLFEYFSETQRNKGNFPGRFSGRQFSNSRSEMNVSTLELGDSALYLCASSLGDLAGTDGYTFGSGTRLTVV.

The rearrangement links TRBV30 to TRBJ1-5, with TRBD1 identical over 7 bases. The V and J ends lost 2 bases and 2 bases, in that order; junction bases with no gene match: 6. The CDR3 sequence is 15 residues long. Germline V gene data show CDR1 as GTSNPN and CDR2 as SVGIG (reference sequence). CDR3 sequence: CAWSLGGRGNQPQHF. DNA for the CDR3: TGTGCCTGGAGTTTAGGGGGCCGGGGCAATCAGCCCCAGCATTTT.

This chain connects TRBV10-3 to TRBJ2-5; maybe TRBD1 (5 bases). The CDR3 sequence is 12 residues long. CDR1 and CDR2 (germline): ENHRY, SYGVKD. V was shortened by 4 bases and J by 5 bases, with 8 bases between the two germline ends. The CDR3 sequence is CAISGSGETQYF. The CDR3 bases are TGTGCCATCAGTGGCTCAGGGGAGACCCAGTACTTC.

The V gene is TRBV3-1 (or the pseudogene TRBV3-2), the J gene TRBJ2-5, with 7 bases aligning to TRBD2. This CDR3 spans 14 amino acids. The ends lost 4 bases at V and 1 base at J; junction bases unmatched: 3. The germline CDR1 and CDR2 sequences are LGHDT and YNNKEL (reference sequence). CDR3 loop: CASSLRGTQETQYF. The CDR3 nucleotides are TGTGCCAGCAGCCTGCGGGGGACCCAAGAGACCCAGTACTTC.

The gene calls are TRBV6-5 and TRBJ2-2; TRBD1 agrees at 7 bases. With V trimmed by 9 bases and J by 0 bases, 7 bases remained unmatched. This CDR3 region has 15 residues. Germline CDR1 reads MNHEY; CDR2 reads SVGAGI. The CDR3 loop is CASTTGVSNTGELFF. The CDR3 region has the DNA TGTGCCAGTACAACAGGGGTTTCGAACACCGGGGAGCTGTTTTTT.

This chain connects TRBV6-9 to TRBJ1-2, with TRBD1 matching 10 bases. The CDR3 is made up of 16 amino acids. In germline, CDR1 is MNHGY, CDR2 SVAAGI. Trimming cost V 9 bases and J 6 bases; bases outside gene matches: 16. The CDR3 DNA is TGTGCCAGACATAGGACAGGGGGTGGCATCTACCATGGCTACACCTTC. This translates into CARHRTGGGIYHGYTF.

This clone was picked up a small number of times. The chain employs TRBV28 and TRBJ2-7; a weak D match, TRBD2 (6 bases). This CDR3 spans 13 amino acids. The germline V and J ends were trimmed by 8 bases and 4 bases, with 15 bases remaining between them. Germline-derived CDR1 and CDR2 are MDHEN and SYDVKM. The DNA for the CDR3 is TGTGCCAGCCGCCGGGAGAGCCCTTACGAGCAGTACTTC. Protein sequence: CASRRESPYEQYF.

V is TRBV28 and J is TRBJ1-2, with 9 positions matching TRBD1. V trimming: 6 bases; J trimming: 4 bases; junction bases outside the gene matches: 6. Per germline, CDR1 MDHEN and CDR2 SYDVKM. CDR3 length: 14 amino acids. The CDR3 protein is CASRTGTGSYGYTF. The DNA for the CDR3 is TGTGCCAGCAGGACCGGGACAGGGTCCTATGGCTACACCTTC.

V usage is TRBV5-4 and J usage is TRBJ2-1, with D unresolved. Germline loops: CDR1 SGHNT, CDR2 YYREEE (reference sequence). Between the trimmed V and J ends, which lost 0 bases and 8 bases, there was a span of 3 bases. CDR3 size: 11 residues. CDR3 region: CASSLGYEQFF. The CDR3 nucleotides are TGTGCCAGCAGCTTGGGGTATGAGCAGTTCTTC.

The chain joins TRBV18 to TRBJ1-6, with 8 bases identical to TRBD1. The length of the CDR3 is 15 residues. With 4 bases clipped from V and 5 bases from J, the junction kept 4 bases outside the gene matches. Per germline, CDR1 KGHSH and CDR2 LQKENI. The CDR3 sequence is CASSLIQGDNSPLHF. The CDR3 coding sequence is TGTGCCAGCTCACTAATACAGGGGGATAATTCACCCCTCCACTTT.

The chain combines TRBV5-1 with TRBJ2-7; 14 positions agree with TRBD2. CDR3 size: 16 residues. CDR1 is SGHRS and CDR2 is YFSETQ in the germline V gene. V lost 3 bases and J lost 5; bases outside the gene matches: 7. CDR3 coding DNA: TGCGCCAGCAGCTCGGGACTAGCGGGAGTTAAGAACGAGCAGTACTTC. It encodes CASSSGLAGVKNEQYF. Based on the CDR3 plus reference TRBV5-1 and TRBJ2-7, the full variable domain is KAGVTQTPRYLIKTRGQQVTLSCSPISGHRSVSWYQQTPGQGLQFLFEYFSETQRNKGNFPGRFSGRQFSNSRSEMNVSTLELGDSALYLCASSSGLAGVKNEQYFGPGTRLTVT.

The rearrangement links TRBV5-1 to TRBJ1-5, with D possibly being TRBD1 (5 bases). CDR3 length equals 16 residues. The V gene's germline CDR1 is SGHRS and CDR2 YFSETQ. With 4 bases removed from V and 3 bases from J, the gap between germline ends came to 17 bases. CDR3 coding DNA: TGCGCCAGCAGCCCCGGGACTGGTGCGAACAATCAGCCCCAGCATTTT. It is translated as CASSPGTGANNQPQHF.

The genes are TRBV6-5 and TRBJ2-3; D gene uncertain. V shed 2 bases and J shed 0 bases, with 9 bases lying between them. This CDR3 has 15 amino acids. Germline CDR1 and CDR2: MNHEY and SVGAGI. CDR3 in amino acids: CASSYVGSSTDTQYF. The DNA of the CDR3 is TGTGCCAGCAGTTACGTGGGCAGCAGCACAGATACGCAGTATTTT.

Here the CDR3 reads CASSFAGIHNEQFF. The CDR3 coding sequence is TGTGCCAGCAGCTTTGCTGGAATCCATAATGAGCAGTTCTTC. The J gene is TRBJ2-1, the V gene TRBV13; D is ambiguous. The CDR3 has 14 residues. Germline V gives CDR1 PRHDT, CDR2 FYEKMQ (reference sequence). V lost 3 bases and J 7 bases, leaving 13 bases between the germline ends.

The CDR3 is CAWSFTGGTYEQYF. The CDR3 nucleotides are TGTGCCTGGAGTTTTACGGGAGGTACCTACGAGCAGTACTTC. The chain has TRBV30 and TRBJ2-7; 7 positions match TRBD2. This CDR3 comprises 14 residues. Looked up from germline, CDR1 is GTSNPN and CDR2 is SVGIG (reference sequence). After removal of 2 bases from V and 2 bases from J, the junction contained 6 bases not matched to a gene.

The chain recombines TRBV19 with TRBJ2-5; no clear D gene. The germline V gene encodes CDR1 LNHDA and CDR2 SQIVND (reference sequence). This CDR3 has 15 amino acids. V dropped 3 bases and J dropped 3 bases, with 14 bases sitting between them. The DNA of the CDR3 is TGTGCCAGTAGTATTAGGGCGGCCAGCAAAGAGACCCAGTACTTC. Amino acids: CASSIRAASKETQYF.

V gene TRBV7-3 combines with J gene TRBJ2-1, with D uncertain. Germline CDR1 SGHTA, CDR2 FQGTGA. V gave up 3 bases and J gave up 9 bases, with 18 bases separating them. This CDR3 is 15 amino acids long. CDR3 sequence (DNA): TGTGCCAGCAGCTTGACCTCCCTTCCCCAGTCTGAGCAGTTCTTC. Protein product: CASSLTSLPQSEQFF.

V gene TRBV7-2 combines with J gene TRBJ1-2; D not resolved. This CDR3 spans 12 amino acids. The ends were cut back, 2 bases at V and 6 bases at J, with 7 bases in the middle. From germline, CDR1 is SGHTA and CDR2 FQGNSA. CDR3 sequence reads: CASSLPDDGYTF. In DNA form, the CDR3 reads TGTGCCAGCAGCTTACCCGACGATGGCTACACCTTC. Variable domain in full (rest from reference TRBV7-2 and TRBJ1-2): GAGVSQSPSNKVTEKGKDVELRCDPISGHTALYWYRQSLGQGLEFLIYFQGNSAPDKSGLPSDRFSAERTGGSVSTLTIQRTQQEDSAVYLCASSLPDDGYTFGSGTRLTVV.